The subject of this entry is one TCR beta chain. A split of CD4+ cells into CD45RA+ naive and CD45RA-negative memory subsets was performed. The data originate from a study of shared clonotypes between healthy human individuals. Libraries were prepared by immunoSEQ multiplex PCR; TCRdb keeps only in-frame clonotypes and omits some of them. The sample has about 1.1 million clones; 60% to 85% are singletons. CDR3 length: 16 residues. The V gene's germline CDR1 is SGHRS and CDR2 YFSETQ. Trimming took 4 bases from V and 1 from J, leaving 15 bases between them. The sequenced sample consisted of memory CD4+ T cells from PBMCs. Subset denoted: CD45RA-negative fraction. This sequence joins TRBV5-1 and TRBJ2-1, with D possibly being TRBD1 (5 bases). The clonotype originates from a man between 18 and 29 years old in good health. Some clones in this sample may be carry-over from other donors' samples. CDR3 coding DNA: TGCGCCAGCAGCCCCAGGGCAGTGGGTTCCTACAATGAGCAGTTCTTC. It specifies CASSPRAVGSYNEQFF.